This is a list of T cell receptor beta chains from one sample in a study of post-analysis software for immune sequencing data. Each CDR3 protein is one row after TCRdb ran MiXCR on the PCR reads. Of about 150,000 distinct CDR3 sequences listed, approximately 31% are singletons. The sample taken for sequencing was blood. The receptor source for this set is a girl under 18 with multiple sclerosis. Each CDR3 is given with its conserved first and last residue. A D gene is named only where the DNA matches it firmly. Expanded clones get a size class; other rows say once, few or many, or leave the size out.

TRBJ1-5 | . | TRBV12-3/TRBV12-4 | . | TGTGCCAGCAGTTTCCAGGCCGGGGGAAATCAGCCCCAGCATTTT | CASSFQAGGNQPQHF
TRBJ1-6 | TRBD1 | TRBV5-1 | many | TGCGCCAGCAGCTCGACCTCGAGAAAGACAGGGGATAATTCACCCCTCCACTTT | CASSSTSRKTGDNSPLHF
TRBJ1-1 | . | TRBV20-1 | . | TGCAGTGCTAGAGAACAGATGAACACTGAAGCTTTCTTT | CSAREQMNTEAFF
TRBJ2-7 | . | TRBV6-5 | many | TGTGCCAGCAGTTACAGCACAACCTACGAGCAGTACTTC | CASSYSTTYEQYF
TRBJ1-1 | . | TRBV6-5 | . | TGTGCCAGCAGTTCCCAGGACGGTGGGGGCACTGAAGCTTTCTTT | CASSSQDGGGTEAFF
TRBJ2-1 | TRBD2 | TRBV9 | once | TGTGCCAGCAGCCTCGGGACTAGCACCTACAATGAGCAGTTCTTC | CASSLGTSTYNEQFF
TRBJ2-1 | TRBD2 | TRBV27 | . | TGTGCCAGCCGCGGGACTAGCGGGATTGATGAGCAGTTCTTC | CASRGTSGIDEQFF
TRBJ1-2 | . | TRBV7-3 | many | TGTGCCAGCAGCTCTAACGACCCATCCATTTACGGCTACACCTTC | CASSSNDPSIYGYTF
TRBJ2-3 | . | TRBV15 | few | TGTGCCACCAGCACTAGCATCGCAGATACGCAGTATTTT | CATSTSIADTQYF
TRBJ2-1 | . | TRBV12-3/TRBV12-4 | few | TGTGCCAGCAGTTCAGGGGGGAATGAGCAGTTCTTC | CASSSGGNEQFF
TRBJ2-3 | TRBD2 | TRBV6-5 | many | TGTGCCAGCAGCCAAGGCGGGACTAGCGGGAGGATAACAGATACGCAGTATTTT | CASSQGGTSGRITDTQYF
TRBJ1-1 | TRBD1 | TRBV3-1 | . | TGTGCCAGCAGCCAATCTGACAGGGGGACTGAAGCTTTCTTT | CASSQSDRGTEAFF
TRBJ2-7 | . | TRBV5-6 | few | TGTGCCAGCAGCTTCGGGACGCCGGATTACGAGCAGTACTTC | CASSFGTPDYEQYF
TRBJ2-1 | TRBD2 | TRBV6-6 | many | TGTGCCAGCAGTTCGGCTAGCGGTAATGAGCAGTTCTTC | CASSSASGNEQFF
TRBJ2-4 | . | TRBV4-1 | many | TGCGCCAGCAGCCAAGACTCGTGGGAAGCCAAAAACATTCAGTACTTC | CASSQDSWEAKNIQYF
TRBJ2-7 | . | TRBV11-2 | . | TGTGCCAGCAGCTTAGGGGTGGGGCACTACGAGCAGTACTTC | CASSLGVGHYEQYF
TRBJ1-4 | . | TRBV7-7 | few | TGTGCTAGCACCCCCCGTGTGCTTCGACGCGAAAAACTGTTTTTT | CASTPRVLRREKLFF
TRBJ1-6 | . | TRBV18 | . | TGTGCCAGCTCTAGCTCTTCGGGTTCACCCCTCCACTTT | CASSSSSGSPLHF
TRBJ2-7 | . | TRBV7-9 | many | TGTGCCAGCAGCCTCCCCTTGGGGGGGCAGGGTGAATCCTACGAGCAGTACTTC | CASSLPLGGQGESYEQYF
TRBJ2-5 | . | TRBV29-1 | . | TGCAGCGTTGGGCAGGGCATCTTAGAGACCCAGTACTTC | CSVGQGILETQYF
TRBJ2-1 | . | TRBV20-1 | . | TGCAGTGCTAGCCCCAGGGCGCCCTACAATGAGCAGTTCTTC | CSASPRAPYNEQFF
TRBJ2-5 | . | TRBV2 | few | TGTGCCAGCAGGCGTGAGTTAGAAGAGACCCAGTACTTC | CASRRELEETQYF
TRBJ1-2 | . | TRBV28 | . | TGTGCCAGCAGCTGGGCCGAGCCTAACTATGGCTACACCTTC | CASSWAEPNYGYTF
TRBJ1-2 | . | TRBV29-1 | few | TGCAGCGTCCAACCCAAAGAGGATTACCCTAACTATGGCTACACCTTC | CSVQPKEDYPNYGYTF
TRBJ2-5 | . | TRBV19 | . | TGTGCCAGTAGTATCCGTAGCCCTGCAGCAGGGGTGGAGACCCAGTACTTC | CASSIRSPAAGVETQYF
TRBJ2-7 | . | TRBV27 | many | TGTGCCAGCAGCCCCAGCTCCTACGAGCAGTACTTC | CASSPSSYEQYF
TRBJ2-1 | TRBD2 | TRBV6-6 | many | TGTGCCAGCAGTTATGCCGGGACTAGCAATGAGCAGTTCTTC | CASSYAGTSNEQFF
TRBJ2-7 | TRBD1 | TRBV5-1 | few | TGCGCCAGCAGCCTGGAGGGACAGGGGGACTCCTACGAGCAGTACTTC | CASSLEGQGDSYEQYF
TRBJ2-1 | . | TRBV7-7 | . | TGTGCCAGCAGCTTACAGGGCCCCGGCGGAGGGACCCAGTTCTTC | CASSLQGPGGGTQFF
TRBJ1-1 | . | TRBV12-3/TRBV12-4 | . | TGTGCCAGCAGTCCTGGGGGAACCAAGGCTTTCTTT | CASSPGGTKAFF
TRBJ2-1 | TRBD2 | TRBV6-5 | many | TGTGCCACTTCGTTCGGGCTAGCGGGAGTAAGAGAGCAGTTCTTC | CATSFGLAGVREQFF
TRBJ1-1 | . | TRBV20-1 | few | TGCAGTGCTAGGGTACCGGGGCAGAGTGAGACTGAAGCTTTCTTT | CSARVPGQSETEAFF
TRBJ1-1 | . | TRBV5-1 | few | TGCGCCAGCAGCTTGGATACGAACACTGAAGCTTTCTTT | CASSLDTNTEAFF
TRBJ1-2 | . | TRBV12-3/TRBV12-4 | few | TGTGCCAGCGGACTGTCCCCAACAGGGAACTATGGCTACACCTTC | CASGLSPTGNYGYTF
TRBJ1-2 | . | TRBV30 | few | TGTGCCTGGGGCGTAAACTATGGCTACACCTTC | CAWGVNYGYTF
TRBJ2-7 | . | TRBV19 | . | TGTGCCAGTAGTATATCAGGGTACGAGCAGTACTTC | CASSISGYEQYF
TRBJ2-2 | . | TRBV5-1 | . | TGCGCCAGCAGGGAAGTAACGGGAACTGACTCCGGGGAGCTGTTTTTT | CASREVTGTDSGELFF
TRBJ2-5 | . | TRBV7-2 | few | TGTGCCAGCAGCTATAGGAGGAGCCTACAAATGTTACGGACCCAGTACTTC | CASSYRRSLQMLRTQYF
TRBJ2-1 | TRBD2 | TRBV7-2 | . | TGTGCCAGCAGCTTAGCTAGCGGGAGTAATGAGCAGTTCTTC | CASSLASGSNEQFF
TRBJ1-4 | TRBD1 | TRBV25-1 | . | TGTGCCAGCTGGGGGCTGGGCAGGGGGGAGGAAAAACTGTTTTTT | CASWGLGRGEEKLFF
TRBJ2-3 | . | TRBV7-2 | once | TGTGCCAGCTCTCCGGAGGGCCGGGGCACAGATACGCAGTATTTT | CASSPEGRGTDTQYF
TRBJ2-7 | TRBD2 | TRBV28 | few | TGTGCCAGCAGTTTATGGCTATATGGGTCTACTAGCGGAGACCGACGGACCTACGAGCAGTACTTC | CASSLWLYGSTSGDRRTYEQYF
TRBJ2-7 | . | TRBV7-9 | . | TGTGCCAGCAGCTTACCGAGCCCTACAGGCAACTACGAGCAGAACTTC | CASSLPSPTGNYEQNF
TRBJ2-7 | . | TRBV21-1 | many | TGTGCCAGCAGCCCTCCTTGGCCGGGCGGCGAGCAGTACTTC | CASSPPWPGGEQYF
TRBJ1-2 | . | TRBV7-9 | many | TGTGCCAGCAGCTCCCCTATGGCCTATGGCTACACCTTC | CASSSPMAYGYTF
TRBJ1-1 | TRBD1 | TRBV3-1 | few | TGTGCCAGCAGCCAAGACCCGGGACAGGGACGGACGGCTTTCTTT | CASSQDPGQGRTAFF
TRBJ2-1 | TRBD2 | TRBV12-3/TRBV12-4 | many | TGTGCCAGCTCAAGGGAGCGGGAGGATGAGCAGTTCTTC | CASSREREDEQFF
TRBJ1-4 | . | TRBV4-1 | few | TGCGCCAGCAGCCAAGTGTTGGGAGAGAAACTGTTTTTT | CASSQVLGEKLFF
TRBJ2-3 | . | TRBV2 | few | TGTGCCAGCAGTGAAACAGGCAGGCCCAACACAGATACGCAGTATTTT | CASSETGRPNTDTQYF
TRBJ1-2 | . | TRBV7-9 | . | TGTGCCAGCAGGGAGGGATCTTGGGACCTCTATGGCTACACTTTC | CASREGSWDLYGYTF
TRBJ2-7 | . | TRBV18 | many | TGTGCCAGCTCACCTGGGCCAGGGGTCGGCTACGAGCAGTACTTC | CASSPGPGVGYEQYF
TRBJ1-4 | . | TRBV7-9 | few | TGTGCCAGCAGCGAGGGGCAGGGGAATGAAAAACTGTTTTTT | CASSEGQGNEKLFF
TRBJ2-5 | . | TRBV3-1 | many | TGTGCCAGCAGCCAAGATGCGTCAAGGGAGACCCAGTACTTC | CASSQDASRETQYF
TRBJ2-3 | TRBD1 | TRBV24-1 | . | TGTGCCACCAGTGGACAGGGTATCCCAGATACGCAGTATTTT | CATSGQGIPDTQYF
TRBJ1-2 | . | TRBV29-1 | . | TGCAGCGTCAGGGACGAGTGGGACACCTTC | CSVRDEWDTF
TRBJ2-1 | . | TRBV3-1 | many | TGTGCCAGCAGTCGACTAGAGTCACACAATGAGCAGTTCTTC | CASSRLESHNEQFF
TRBJ1-5 | . | TRBV3-1 | few | TGTGCCAGCAGCCAAGATCAAGTTAGCAATCAGCCCCAGCATTTT | CASSQDQVSNQPQHF
TRBJ1-1 | . | TRBV24-1 | once | TGTGCCACCAGTGATTCCGGTGCGGAAGCTTTCTTT | CATSDSGAEAFF
TRBJ2-3 | . | TRBV28 | few | TGTGCCAGCAGTCTCTCCCTGGGCGGGAGCACAGATACGCAGTATTTT | CASSLSLGGSTDTQYF